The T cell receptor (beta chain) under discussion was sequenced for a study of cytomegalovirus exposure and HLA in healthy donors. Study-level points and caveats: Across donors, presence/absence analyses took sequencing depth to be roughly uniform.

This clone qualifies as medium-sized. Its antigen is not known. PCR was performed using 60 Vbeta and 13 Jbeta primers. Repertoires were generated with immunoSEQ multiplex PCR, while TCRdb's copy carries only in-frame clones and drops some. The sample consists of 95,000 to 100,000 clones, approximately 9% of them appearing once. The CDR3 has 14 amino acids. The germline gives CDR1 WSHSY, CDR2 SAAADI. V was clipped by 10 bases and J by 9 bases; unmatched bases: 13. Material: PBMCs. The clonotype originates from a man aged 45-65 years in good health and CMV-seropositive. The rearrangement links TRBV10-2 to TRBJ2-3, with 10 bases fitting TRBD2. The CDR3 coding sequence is TGCGCCACCCAGCGGGAGGGCCTCGGTTCCACGCAGTATTTT. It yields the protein CATQREGLGSTQYF.